This record concerns one T cell receptor (beta chain) sequence. Its antigen is currently unknown. The sample originates from a study of T cell responses to AZD1222 COVID-19 vaccine. Study in general: Second-dose intervals of approximately 4 or approximately 12 weeks were pooled.

The data were produced by immunoSEQ multiplex PCR, yet TCRdb's version contains in-frame clones alone and is incomplete. This sample has about 97,000 clones; around 89% occur once, and the top ten carry approximately 7%. Per germline, CDR1 SEHNR and CDR2 FQNEAQ (reference sequence). Trimming removed 5 bases from V and 1 base from J; junction bases left unmatched: 10. This CDR3 comprises 16 residues. General study results and limits: Repertoire sampling happened only post peak T cell response. Of the AZD1222 recipients, only six or seven were seropositive at baseline. Vaccination with two AZD1222 doses was followed by a rise in Spike-specific TCR breadth and depth.

This sequence originates from an adult in good health. This specimen consisted of peripheral blood, obtained on day 0 of AZD1222 vaccination. This sequence joins TRBV7-9 and TRBJ1-1, with 7 nucleotides matching TRBD1. CDR3 nucleotide sequence: TGTGCCAGCAGCCCCTTTTGGGGACAGACGAACACTGAAGCTTTCTTT. Amino acids: CASSPFWGQTNTEAFF.